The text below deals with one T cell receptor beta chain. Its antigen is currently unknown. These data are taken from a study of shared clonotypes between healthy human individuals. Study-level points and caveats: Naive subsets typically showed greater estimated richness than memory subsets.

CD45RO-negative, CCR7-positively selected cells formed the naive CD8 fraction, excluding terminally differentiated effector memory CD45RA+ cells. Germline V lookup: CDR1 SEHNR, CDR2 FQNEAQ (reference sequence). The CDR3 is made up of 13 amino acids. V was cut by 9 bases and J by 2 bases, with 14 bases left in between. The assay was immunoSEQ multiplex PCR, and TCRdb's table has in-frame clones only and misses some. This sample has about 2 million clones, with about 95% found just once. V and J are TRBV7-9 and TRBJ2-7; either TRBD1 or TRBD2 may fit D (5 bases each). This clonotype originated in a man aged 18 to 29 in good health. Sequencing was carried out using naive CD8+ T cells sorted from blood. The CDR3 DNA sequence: TGTGCCAGTGAGGGGCTCCTCCCCTACGAGCAGTACTTC. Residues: CASEGLLPYEQYF.